Each of the 20 T cell receptor beta chains below was sequenced from the same sample in a study of cytomegalovirus exposure and HLA in healthy donors. A multiplex PCR was run with 60 Vbeta primers and 13 Jbeta primers. The method was immunoSEQ multiplex PCR; TCRdb's version includes in-frame clones alone and lacks a portion of them. This table holds 81,000 or so clones, about 80% found once. Material for sequencing was PBMCs. The receptors stem from a man aged 50 to 59 in good health and CMV-seropositive.

The rearrangement joins TRBV5-1 to TRBJ2-1; a weak D match, TRBD1 (6 bases). The CDR3 is 14 amino acids. V shed 0 bases and J shed 3 bases, with 7 bases lying between them. CDR1 and CDR2 (germline): SGHRS, YFSETQ. The CDR3 region has the DNA TGCGCCAGCAGCTTGGGGGACATCTACAATGAGCAGTTCTTC. This encodes CASSLGDIYNEQFF.

The CDR3 DNA follows: TGTGCCACCAGCAGTCATATAGGGGTTCGGGATACGCAGTATTTT. Translated: CATSSHIGVRDTQYF. This sequence joins TRBV15 and TRBJ2-3; a possible D gene is TRBD1 (5 bases). This CDR3 has 15 amino acids. The germline gives CDR1 LNHNV, CDR2 YYDKDF (reference sequence). V lost 3 bases and J 6 bases, leaving 16 bases between the germline ends.

As regards this clone: The junction does not match germline at one end; this may be a read error. The CDR3 bases are TGTGCCAGTAAATCCTACGGCGGCGAAGGGGCTGGGGCCAACGGCCTGACTTTC. Translated: CASKSYGGEGAGANGLTF. This rearrangement joins TRBV19 to TRBJ2-6; D may be TRBD1 (5 bases). Germline CDR1 LNHDA, CDR2 SQIVND (reference sequence). The CDR3 consists of 18 residues. The full variable domain, in which reference TRBV19 and TRBJ2-6 provide the parts outside the CDR3, is DGGITQSPKYLFRKEGQNVTLSCEQNLNHDAMYWYRQDPGQGLRLIYYSQIVNDFQKGDIAEGYSVSREKKESFPLTVTSAQKNPTAFYLCASKSYGGEGAGANGLTFGAGSRLTVL.

CDR3 DNA sequence: TGCGCCAGCCTAAAAGGTATCCGAGCCGGGGACACTGAAGCTTTCTTT. Residues: CASLKGIRAGDTEAFF. The gene calls are TRBV5-1 and TRBJ1-1; D is uncertain. The ends were cut back, 7 bases at V and 3 bases at J, with 22 bases in the middle. Looked up from germline, CDR1 is SGHRS and CDR2 is YFSETQ. This CDR3 has 16 residues.

Only one count was recorded for this clone. J is TRBJ2-7 and V is TRBV4-1; TRBD2 matches 7 bases. The ends lost 2 bases at V and 4 bases at J; junction bases unmatched: 8. This CDR3 region has 15 residues. Germline CDR1 is MGHRA and CDR2 is YSYEKL. CDR3 in DNA: TGCGCCAGCAGCCAACCCGGGGGGAGGCCATACGAGCAGTACTTC. Translation: CASSQPGGRPYEQYF.

The CDR3 DNA reads as TGTGCCAGCAGCCAAGACGAGGAGACCCAGTACTTC. Translating it yields CASSQDEETQYF. This sequence joins TRBV4-2 and TRBJ2-5; no definite D call. The germline V gene has CDR1 LGHNA and CDR2 YNFKEQ. Trimming cost V 0 bases and J 5 bases, with 4 bases left between them. This CDR3 has 12 residues.

The chain recombines TRBV11-2 with TRBJ2-3; TRBD2 might be the D (6 bases). This CDR3 is 15 amino acids long. Germline CDR1 and CDR2: SGHAT and FQNNGV. V was cut by 6 bases and J by 2 bases, with 15 bases left in between. In DNA, the CDR3 is TGTGCCAGCAGTCCCGGGGGAGCGGTCACAGATACGCAGTATTTT. This codes for CASSPGGAVTDTQYF.

The chain joins TRBV14 to TRBJ2-1, with D uncertain. Germline CDR1 SGHDN, CDR2 FVKESK. Trimming pared 1 base from V and 0 bases from J, leaving 7 bases between. The length of the CDR3 is 15 residues. CDR3: CASSQAQYSYNEQFF. DNA of the CDR3: TGTGCCAGCAGCCAAGCCCAGTACTCCTACAATGAGCAGTTCTTC.

The chain combines TRBV11-2 with TRBJ2-7; 8 positions match TRBD2. The CDR3 spans 16 residues. The germline V gene has CDR1 SGHAT and CDR2 FQNNGV. Trimming at V came to 3 bases and at J to 2 bases, leaving 9 bases not matched to a gene. The CDR3 DNA follows: TGTGCCAGCAGCTTCGTTTCTGCGGGAGGCACCTACGAGCAGTACTTC. Protein product: CASSFVSAGGTYEQYF.

This rearrangement joins TRBV27 to TRBJ1-6, with 12 nucleotides matching TRBD1. The CDR3 has 17 residues. CDR1 and CDR2 from the germline V gene are MNHEY and SMNVEV (reference sequence). V lost 5 bases, J lost 8 bases, and 10 bases stayed unmatched. The chain's CDR3 is CASSPGPGQGAYSPLHF. CDR3 DNA sequence: TGTGCCAGCAGTCCCGGCCCGGGACAGGGGGCCTATTCACCCCTCCACTTT.

CDR3 sequence (DNA): TGCAGCGTTGATCCGGGGGGGAACACTGAAGCTTTCTTT. It encodes CSVDPGGNTEAFF. This rearrangement joins TRBV29-1 to TRBJ1-1, with a possible D match to TRBD1 (5 bases). This CDR3 has 13 amino acids. Trimming removed 3 bases at V and 1 base at J, with 9 bases between. Germline CDR1 is SQVTM and CDR2 is ANQGSEA.

This clone was counted once. This rearrangement joins TRBV15 to TRBJ2-3; TRBD2 is a possible D gene (6 bases). Looked up from germline, CDR1 is LNHNV and CDR2 is YYDKDF (reference sequence). This CDR3 is 17 amino acids long. Trimming cost V 2 bases and J 1 base, with 16 bases left between them. CDR3 loop: CATSRPRPGVGTDTQYF. CDR3 DNA sequence: TGTGCCACCAGCAGACCCCGCCCGGGAGTGGGCACAGATACGCAGTATTTT.

The rearrangement uses TRBV29-1 and TRBJ2-3; TRBD1 aligns across 7 bases. The CDR3 has 14 residues. J lost 0 bases, V lost 5 bases, and 5 bases had no gene match. CDR1 is SQVTM and CDR2 is ANQGSEA in the germline V gene. As DNA, the CDR3 is TGCAGCGTTCATAAGACAGGGAGCACAGATACGCAGTATTTT. This translates into CSVHKTGSTDTQYF.

This clone appeared a few times. The chain couples TRBV7-9 to TRBJ1-1, with D possibly being TRBD1 (5 bases). Trimming left V 5 bases short and J 5 bases short, with 15 bases between. Germline CDR1 SEHNR, CDR2 FQNEAQ (reference sequence). CDR3 length: 14 residues. Written as DNA, the CDR3 is TGTGCCAGCAGCCGATATGACAGAGCAACTGAAGCTTTCTTT. Translating it yields CASSRYDRATEAFF.

This sequence joins TRBV30 and TRBJ2-6; perhaps TRBD1 as D (6 bases). V was pared by 3 bases and J by 2 bases, with 11 bases between. The CDR3 has 15 residues. CDR1 and CDR2 (germline): GTSNPN, SVGIG (reference sequence). The DNA of the CDR3 is TGTGCCTGGAGCTTTGGGGGCGCTGGGGCCAACGTCCTGACTTTC. Its protein is CAWSFGGAGANVLTF.

The rearrangement joins TRBV19 to TRBJ2-1; D not resolved. The CDR3 has 14 residues. Germline V CDR1 and CDR2: LNHDA, SQIVND (reference sequence). The germline V and J ends were trimmed by 7 bases and 0 bases, with 10 bases remaining between them. The CDR3 protein is CASNKRSSYNEQFF. CDR3 coding DNA: TGTGCCAGTAATAAGAGAAGCTCCTACAATGAGCAGTTCTTC.

This chain uses TRBV18 with TRBJ1-2; tentative D call: TRBD1 (6 bases). This CDR3 contains 16 residues. Trimming took 1 base from V and 2 from J, leaving 14 bases between them. Per germline, CDR1 KGHSH and CDR2 LQKENI. CDR3 bases: TGTGCCAGCTCACCACTTGCGACAGGTGAAAACTATGGCTACACCTTC. It codes for CASSPLATGENYGYTF.

The V gene is TRBV6-5, the J gene TRBJ1-1, with D unresolved. V was shortened by 8 bases and J by 2 bases, with 12 bases between the two germline ends. CDR3 length: 13 amino acids. CDR1 MNHEY and CDR2 SVGAGI come from the germline V gene. DNA for the CDR3: TGTGCCAGCGGCCGGGTGGTAAACACTGAAGCTTTCTTT. As protein: CASGRVVNTEAFF.

This chain uses TRBV9 with TRBJ2-1, with 13 nucleotides matching TRBD2. With V trimmed by 6 bases and J by 6 bases, 3 bases remained unmatched. Germline assignment: CDR1 SGDLS and CDR2 YYNGEE. The CDR3 length is 14 residues. The CDR3 DNA sequence: TGTGCCAGCACCGGGACTAGCGGGACCAATGAGCAGTTCTTC. Its protein product is CASTGTSGTNEQFF.

J is TRBJ2-1 and V is TRBV27, with D possibly being TRBD2 (6 bases). This CDR3 is 19 amino acids long. V was trimmed by 1 base and J by 0 bases, leaving 19 bases between them. Germline values: CDR1 MNHEY, CDR2 SMNVEV (reference sequence). The CDR3 nucleotides are TGTGCCAGCAGTTTATTTGGACCCCTTAGCGGCCACTCCTACAATGAGCAGTTCTTC. It specifies CASSLFGPLSGHSYNEQFF.